This T cell receptor (beta chain) was observed in a study of PD-1 blockade in classical Hodgkin lymphoma. Study summary: Treatment was intravenous nivolumab, 3 mg/kg every 2 weeks, until progression. General study findings and limits: Similar baseline diversity was found in complete responders and newly diagnosed patients. Causes of the repertoire differences remain undefined, possibly disease activity or prior therapy. Reports described newly diagnosed patients as having lower baseline TCR diversity than healthy donors.

Note on this clone: Its antigen is as yet unknown.

Assay: immunoSEQ multiplex PCR; the TCRdb copy retains only in-frame clones and omits some. This repertoire shows about 110,000 clones, 80% to 90% found once; its top ten account for 20%. Each patient's relapse followed autologous stem cell transplantation, and brentuximab vedotin exposure varied. CDR1 LNHDA and CDR2 SQIVND come from the germline V gene (reference sequence). With 6 bases removed from V and 0 bases from J, the gap between germline ends came to 11 bases. The CDR3 spans 14 residues. The chain employs TRBV19 and TRBJ1-1; the D gene is possibly TRBD1 (5 bases). The sample consisted of peripheral blood mononuclear cells (PBMCs), taken before the second cycle of nivolumab. The origin of this receptor is a human donor with classical Hodgkin lymphoma. The CDR3 is CASRIRVMNTEAFF. In DNA, the CDR3 is TGTGCCAGTAGAATCAGGGTCATGAACACTGAAGCTTTCTTT.